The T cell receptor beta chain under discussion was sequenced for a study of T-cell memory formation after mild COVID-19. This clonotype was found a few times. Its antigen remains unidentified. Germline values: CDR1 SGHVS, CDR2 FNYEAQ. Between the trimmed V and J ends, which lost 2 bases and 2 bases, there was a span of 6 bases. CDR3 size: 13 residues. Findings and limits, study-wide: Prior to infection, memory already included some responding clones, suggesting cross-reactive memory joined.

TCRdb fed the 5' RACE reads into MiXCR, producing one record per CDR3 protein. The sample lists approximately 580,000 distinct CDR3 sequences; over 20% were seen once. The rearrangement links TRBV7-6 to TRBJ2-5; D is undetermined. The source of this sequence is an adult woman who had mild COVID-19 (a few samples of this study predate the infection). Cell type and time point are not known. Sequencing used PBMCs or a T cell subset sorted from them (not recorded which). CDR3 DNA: TGTGCCAGCAGCTTAAGGGCACAAGAGACCCAGTACTTC. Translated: CASSLRAQETQYF.